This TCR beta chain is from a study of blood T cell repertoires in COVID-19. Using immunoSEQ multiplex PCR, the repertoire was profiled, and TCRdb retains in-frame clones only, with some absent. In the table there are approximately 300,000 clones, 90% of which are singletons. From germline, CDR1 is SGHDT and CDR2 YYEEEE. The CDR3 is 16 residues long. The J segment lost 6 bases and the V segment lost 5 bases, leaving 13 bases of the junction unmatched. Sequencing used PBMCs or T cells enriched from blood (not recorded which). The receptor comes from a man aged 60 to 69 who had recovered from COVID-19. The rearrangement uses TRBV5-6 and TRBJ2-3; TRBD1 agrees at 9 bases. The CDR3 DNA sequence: TGTGCCAGCAGACACTACTCCGGGACAGGGTTTGATACGCAGTATTTT. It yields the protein CASRHYSGTGFDTQYF.